This record concerns one T cell receptor beta chain sequence. Its antigen is unknown. Assay used: immunoSEQ multiplex PCR; TCRdb lists only in-frame clones, some missing. The sample has about 110,000 clones, under 95% seen once; the top ten hold 20% to 25%. This sample was taken from a study of T cell responses to AZD1222 COVID-19 vaccine. The CDR3 totals 15 residues. V dropped 0 bases and J dropped 5 bases, with 13 bases sitting between them. CDR1 is MGHDK and CDR2 is SYGVNS in the germline V gene. General observations from the study: Seropositive at baseline were only a handful of AZD1222 recipients. Vaccine-associated CD4 TCRs ranged over spike, dominating at 160-218 and 743-854.

The source material was peripheral blood, sampled on day 0 of AZD1222 vaccination. The sequence was obtained from an adult in good health. The chain is built from TRBV25-1 and TRBJ1-1, with D uncertain. The CDR3 loop is CASSEYLPGRTEAFF. The CDR3 DNA reads as TGTGCCAGCAGTGAATATCTCCCCGGCCGGACTGAAGCTTTCTTT.